The rows below give T cell receptor beta chains drawn from one sample of a study of tumor-infiltrating lymphocytes in oesophageal squamous cell carcinoma. TCRdb reprocessed the PCR reads via MiXCR and lists one record per CDR3 protein. The sample holds 9,000 to 13,000 distinct CDR3 sequences, about three fifths seen once. The sample comprised esophageal tumor tissue. Receptor source: a male donor with esophageal squamous cell carcinoma. CDR3s include the opening cysteine and the closing phenylalanine or tryptophan. The D gene is left open where the match is weak. Clone size is shown for a subset of rows, as once, few, many or a class of expanded clone.

j_call v_call clone_size d_call cdr3_aa cdr3_nt
TRBJ2-3 TRBV28 . . CASSGRPADTQYF TGTGCCAGCAGTGGGAGACCTGCGGATACGCAGTATTTT
TRBJ2-1 TRBV12-3/TRBV12-4 . . CASRSSPSSYNEQFF TGTGCCAGCAGGTCCTCCCCTAGCTCCTACAATGAGCAGTTCTTC
TRBJ2-2 TRBV7-8 . TRBD2 CASSPRSSGYGELFF TGTGCCAGCAGCCCGCGGTCTAGCGGGTACGGGGAGCTGTTTTTT
TRBJ2-1 TRBV7-6 few . CASSLGGGAYNEQFF TGTGCCAGCAGCTTAGGAGGGGGTGCCTACAATGAGCAGTTCTTC
TRBJ2-1 TRBV7-6 . . CASSLGSNNEQFF TGTGCCAGCAGCCTTGGAAGTAACAATGAGCAGTTCTTC
TRBJ2-3 TRBV7-3 large . CASSQRPSDTQYF TGTGCCAGCAGCCAAAGACCATCAGATACGCAGTATTTT
TRBJ2-3 TRBV7-2 . . CASSFLKDTQYF TGTGCCAGCAGCTTCCTGAAAGATACGCAGTATTTT
TRBJ2-7 TRBV7-6 . . CASSLEWGPYEQYF TGTGCCAGCAGCTTAGAATGGGGGCCCTACGAGCAGTACTTC
TRBJ2-1 TRBV10-3 . . CATKSDTQFF TGTGCCACCAAGTCGGATACGCAGTTCTTC
TRBJ2-1 TRBV12-3/TRBV12-4 . . CASSLWGESSYNEQFF TGTGCCAGCAGTTTATGGGGGGAGAGCTCCTACAATGAGCAGTTCTTC
TRBJ2-3 TRBV5-6 . TRBD2 CASSQGPTSGRATDTQYF TGTGCCAGCAGCCAGGGGCCTACTAGCGGGAGGGCCACAGATACGCAGTATTTT
TRBJ2-7 TRBV7-3 few TRBD2 CASSLRPSGGVGNEQYF TGTGCCAGCAGCTTAAGGCCTAGCGGGGGGGTGGGCAATGAGCAGTACTTC
TRBJ2-7 TRBV27 once . CASSLQGPPSTDTQYF TGTGCCAGCAGTCTCCAGGGGCCCCCCTCCACAGATACGCAGTACTTC
TRBJ2-5 TRBV7-6 . TRBD1 CVTGVQETQYF TGTGTCACAGGGGTTCAAGAGACCCAGTACTTC
TRBJ2-5 TRBV7-2 many TRBD1 CASSAAGQGWETQYF TGTGCCAGCAGCGCCGCGGGACAGGGGTGGGAGACCCAGTACTTC
TRBJ2-5 TRBV7-3 . TRBD2 CASSLMTGGPGEQYF TGTGCCAGCAGCTTAATGACGGGAGGGCCGGGTGAGCAGTACTTC
TRBJ1-5 TRBV10-3 . . CAISERGAENQPQHF TGTGCCATCAGCGAGCGGGGGGCCGAGAATCAGCCCCAGCATTTT
TRBJ2-1 TRBV7-3 . TRBD2 CASSREGSGGYEQFF TGTGCCAGCAGCCGGGAGGGTAGCGGGGGGTACGAGCAGTTCTTC
TRBJ2-2 TRBV7-9 . TRBD2 CASSPAPLAGFTGELFF TGTGCCAGCAGCCCCGCCCCACTAGCGGGGTTCACCGGGGAGCTGTTTTTT
TRBJ2-7 TRBV11-1 . TRBD2 CASSLGLAGNTDTQYF TGTGCCAGCAGCTTGGGACTAGCGGGGAACACAGATACGCAGTACTTC
TRBJ2-7 TRBV7-2 few TRBD2 CASSQQAGGSYEQYF TGTGCCAGCAGCCAGCAAGCGGGAGGGTCCTACGAGCAGTACTTC
TRBJ2-3 TRBV5-1 many TRBD2 CASSPTGGSGTDTQYF TGCGCCAGCAGCCCCACCGGCGGGAGTGGCACAGATACGCAGTATTTT
TRBJ2-1 TRBV7-2 . TRBD2 CASSSSRGSFDEQFF TGTGCCAGCAGCTCCTCTCGCGGGAGTTTCGATGAGCAGTTCTTC
TRBJ2-5 TRBV7-6 . . CASSKRAGQETQYF TGTGCCAGCAGCAAGCGGGCCGGCCAAGAGACCCAGTACTTC
TRBJ2-1 TRBV11-2 medium-sized TRBD2 CASRGTSGLHNEQFF TGTGCCAGCAGGGGGACTAGCGGGCTTCACAATGAGCAGTTCTTC
TRBJ2-7 TRBV7-3 . TRBD2 CASSRWAGEGNEQYF TGTGCCAGCAGCCGGTGGGCGGGAGAGGGAAATGAGCAGTACTTC